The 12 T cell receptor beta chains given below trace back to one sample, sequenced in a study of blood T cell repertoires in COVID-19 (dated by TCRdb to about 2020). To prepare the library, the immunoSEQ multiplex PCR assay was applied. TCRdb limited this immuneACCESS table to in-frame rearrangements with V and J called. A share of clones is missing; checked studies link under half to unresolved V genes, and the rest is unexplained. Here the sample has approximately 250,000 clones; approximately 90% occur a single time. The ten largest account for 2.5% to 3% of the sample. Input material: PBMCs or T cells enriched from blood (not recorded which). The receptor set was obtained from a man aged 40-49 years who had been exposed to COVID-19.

This chain's CDR3 is CASRAKPRQGNTEAFF. The CDR3 DNA sequence: TGTGCCAGCAGAGCAAAACCGAGACAGGGGAACACTGAAGCTTTCTTT. The rearrangement joins TRBV6-4 to TRBJ1-1; TRBD1 agrees at 7 bases. The CDR3 has 16 amino acids. Trimming took 6 bases from V and 1 from J; bases not matched to a gene: 11. Per the germline V gene, CDR1 is MRHNA and CDR2 is SNTAGT.

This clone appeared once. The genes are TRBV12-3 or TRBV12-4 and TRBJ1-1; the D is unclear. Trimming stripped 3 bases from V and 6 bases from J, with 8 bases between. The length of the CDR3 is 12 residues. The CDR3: CASSLRHSEAFF. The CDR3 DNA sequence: TGTGCCAGCAGTTTGCGACACTCTGAAGCTTTCTTT.

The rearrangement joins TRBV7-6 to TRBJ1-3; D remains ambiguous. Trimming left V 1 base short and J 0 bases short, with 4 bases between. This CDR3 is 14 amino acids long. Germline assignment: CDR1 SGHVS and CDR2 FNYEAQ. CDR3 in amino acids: CASSLGSSGNTIYF. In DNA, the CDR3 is TGTGCCAGCAGCTTAGGGAGCTCTGGAAACACCATATATTTT.

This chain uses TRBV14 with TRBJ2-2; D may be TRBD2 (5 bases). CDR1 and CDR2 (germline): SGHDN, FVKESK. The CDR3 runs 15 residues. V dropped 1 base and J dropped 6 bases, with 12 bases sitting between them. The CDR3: CASSQGRRNPGELFF. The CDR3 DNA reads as TGTGCCAGCAGCCAAGGACGGAGGAATCCCGGGGAGCTGTTTTTT.

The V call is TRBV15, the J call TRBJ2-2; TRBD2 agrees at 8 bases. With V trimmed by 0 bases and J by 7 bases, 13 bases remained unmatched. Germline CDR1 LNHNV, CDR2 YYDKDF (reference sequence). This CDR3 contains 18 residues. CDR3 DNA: TGTGCCACCAGCAGAGATCTCTTGATAGCGGGAAGAGGCGGGGAGCTGTTTTTT. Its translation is CATSRDLLIAGRGGELFF.

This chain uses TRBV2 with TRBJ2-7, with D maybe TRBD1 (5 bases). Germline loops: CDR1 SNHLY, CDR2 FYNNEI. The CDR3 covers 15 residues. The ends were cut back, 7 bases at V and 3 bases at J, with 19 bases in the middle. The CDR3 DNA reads TGTGCCAGCACCCCCGCTTCTGGACAAAACTACGAGCAGTACTTC. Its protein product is CASTPASGQNYEQYF. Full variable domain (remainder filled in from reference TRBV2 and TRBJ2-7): EPEVTQTPSHQVTQMGQEVILRCVPISNHLYFYWYRQILGQKVEFLVSFYNNEISEKSEIFDDQFSVERPDGSNFTLKIRSTKLEDSAMYFCASTPASGQNYEQYFGPGTRLTVT.

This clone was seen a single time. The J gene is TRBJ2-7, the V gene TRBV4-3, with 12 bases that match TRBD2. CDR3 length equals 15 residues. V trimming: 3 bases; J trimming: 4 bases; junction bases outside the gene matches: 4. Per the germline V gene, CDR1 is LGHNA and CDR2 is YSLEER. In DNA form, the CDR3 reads TGCGCCAGCAGCCAGGAGCTAGCGGGAGGGTACGAGCAGTACTTC. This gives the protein CASSQELAGGYEQYF.

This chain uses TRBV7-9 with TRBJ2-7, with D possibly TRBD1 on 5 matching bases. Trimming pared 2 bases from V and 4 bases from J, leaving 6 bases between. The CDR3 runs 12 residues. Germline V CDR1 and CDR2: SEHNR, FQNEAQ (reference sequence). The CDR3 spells CASSLTGYEQYF. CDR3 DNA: TGTGCCAGCAGCTTAACAGGATACGAGCAGTACTTC.

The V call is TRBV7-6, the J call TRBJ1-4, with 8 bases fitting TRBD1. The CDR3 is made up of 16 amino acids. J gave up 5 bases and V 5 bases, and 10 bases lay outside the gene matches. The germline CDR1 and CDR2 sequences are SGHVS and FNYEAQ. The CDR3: CASSLSGGAGNEKLFF. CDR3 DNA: TGTGCCAGCAGCCTCTCAGGGGGCGCGGGGAATGAAAAACTGTTTTTT.

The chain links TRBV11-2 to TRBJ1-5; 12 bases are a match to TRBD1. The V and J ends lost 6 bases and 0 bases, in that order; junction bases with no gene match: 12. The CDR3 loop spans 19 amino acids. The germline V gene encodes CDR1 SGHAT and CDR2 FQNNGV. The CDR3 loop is CASRRRGQGAPYSNQPQHF. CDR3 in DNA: TGTGCCAGCAGGCGCAGGGGACAGGGGGCCCCTTATAGCAATCAGCCCCAGCATTTT.

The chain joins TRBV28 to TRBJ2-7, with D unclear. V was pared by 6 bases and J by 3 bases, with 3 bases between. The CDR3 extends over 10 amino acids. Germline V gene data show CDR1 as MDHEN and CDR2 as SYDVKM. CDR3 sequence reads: CASSHYEQYF. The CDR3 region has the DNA TGTGCCAGCAGCCACTACGAGCAGTACTTC.

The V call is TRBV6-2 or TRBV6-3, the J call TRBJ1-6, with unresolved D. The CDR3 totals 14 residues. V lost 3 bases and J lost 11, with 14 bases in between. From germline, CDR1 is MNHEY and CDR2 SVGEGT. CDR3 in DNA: TGTGCCAGCAGTTATAACGCTCCGGTACCACCCCTCCACTTT. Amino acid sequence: CASSYNAPVPPLHF.